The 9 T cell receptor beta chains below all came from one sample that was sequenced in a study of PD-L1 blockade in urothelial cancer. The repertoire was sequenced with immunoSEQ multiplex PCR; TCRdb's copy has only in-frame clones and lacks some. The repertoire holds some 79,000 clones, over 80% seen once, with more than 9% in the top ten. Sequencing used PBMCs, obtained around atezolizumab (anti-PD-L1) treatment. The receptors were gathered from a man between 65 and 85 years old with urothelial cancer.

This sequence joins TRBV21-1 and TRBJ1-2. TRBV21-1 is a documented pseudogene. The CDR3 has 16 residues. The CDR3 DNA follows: TGTGCCAGCAGCCCCGGGGGACCCAGCTCTAACTATGGCTACACCTTC. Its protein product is CASSPGGPSSNYGYTF.

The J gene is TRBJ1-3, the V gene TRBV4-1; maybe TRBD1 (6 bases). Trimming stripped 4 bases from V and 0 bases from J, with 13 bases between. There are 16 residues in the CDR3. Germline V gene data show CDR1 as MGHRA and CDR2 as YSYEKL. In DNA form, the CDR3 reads TGCGCCAGCAGCCGAGAAGGGGGATACTCTGGAAACACCATATATTTT. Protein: CASSREGGYSGNTIYF.

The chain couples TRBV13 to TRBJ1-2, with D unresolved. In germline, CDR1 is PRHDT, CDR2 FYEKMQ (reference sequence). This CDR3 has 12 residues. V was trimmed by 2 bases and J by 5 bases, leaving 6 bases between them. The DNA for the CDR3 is TGTGCCAGCAGCTTAACGGGGTATGGCTACACCTTC. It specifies CASSLTGYGYTF.

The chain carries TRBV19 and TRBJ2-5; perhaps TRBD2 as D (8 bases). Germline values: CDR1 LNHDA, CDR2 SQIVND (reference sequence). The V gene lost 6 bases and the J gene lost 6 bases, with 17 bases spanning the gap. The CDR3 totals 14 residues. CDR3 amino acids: CASSRQGLEKTQYF. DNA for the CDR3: TGTGCCAGTAGCCGACAGGGACTAGAAAAGACCCAGTACTTC.

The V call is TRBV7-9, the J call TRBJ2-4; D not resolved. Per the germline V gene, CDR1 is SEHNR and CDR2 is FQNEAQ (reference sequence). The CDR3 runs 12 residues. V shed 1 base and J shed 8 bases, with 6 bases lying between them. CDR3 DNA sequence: TGTGCCAGCAGCTTAGGCACGGACATTCAGTACTTC. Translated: CASSLGTDIQYF.

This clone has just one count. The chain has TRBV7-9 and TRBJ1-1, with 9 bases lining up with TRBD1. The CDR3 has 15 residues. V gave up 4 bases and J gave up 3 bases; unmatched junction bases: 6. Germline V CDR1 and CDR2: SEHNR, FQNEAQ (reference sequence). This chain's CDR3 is CASSSVTGGDTEAFF. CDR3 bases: TGTGCCAGCAGCTCAGTGACAGGGGGGGACACTGAAGCTTTCTTT.

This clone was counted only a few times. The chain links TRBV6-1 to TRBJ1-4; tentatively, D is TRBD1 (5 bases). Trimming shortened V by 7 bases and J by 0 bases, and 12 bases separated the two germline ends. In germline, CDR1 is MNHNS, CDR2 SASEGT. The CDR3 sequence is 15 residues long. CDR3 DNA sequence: TGTGCCAGCACCAAAAGACAGCCAACTAATGAAAAACTGTTTTTT. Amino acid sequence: CASTKRQPTNEKLFF.

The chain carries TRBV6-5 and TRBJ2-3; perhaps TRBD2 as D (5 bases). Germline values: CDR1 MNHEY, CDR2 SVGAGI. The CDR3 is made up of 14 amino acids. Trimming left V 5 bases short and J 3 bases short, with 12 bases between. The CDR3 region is CASSPGLVTDTQYF. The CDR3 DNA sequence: TGTGCCAGCAGTCCTGGACTGGTAACAGATACGCAGTATTTT.

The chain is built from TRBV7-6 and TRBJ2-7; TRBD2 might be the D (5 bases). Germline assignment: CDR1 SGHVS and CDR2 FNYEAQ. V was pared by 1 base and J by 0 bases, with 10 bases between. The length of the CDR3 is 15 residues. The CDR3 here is CASSLDRGSSYEQYF. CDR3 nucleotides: TGTGCCAGCAGCTTAGATCGGGGTTCCTCCTACGAGCAGTACTTC. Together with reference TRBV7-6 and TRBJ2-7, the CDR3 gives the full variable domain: GAGVSQSPRYKVTKRGQDVALRCDPISGHVSLYWYRQALGQGPEFLTYFNYEAQQDKSGLPNDRFSAERPEGSISTLTIQRTEQRDSAMYRCASSLDRGSSYEQYFGPGTRLTVT.